This T cell receptor beta chain was sequenced for a study of tumor-infiltrating lymphocytes in localized non-small cell lung cancer. For the study at large: Some samples were collected after neoadjuvant chemotherapy; smokers, never-smokers and several histologies were included. Tumor tissue and non-adjacent uninvolved lung came from each patient.

Concerning this clone: The antigen is undetermined.

Study-wide findings and caveats: Not all patients were TCR sequenced, owing to tissue quantity. Compared with uninvolved lung, tumors showed higher T cell infiltration by TCRbeta sequencing.

Germline CDR1 reads SNHLY; CDR2 reads FYNNEI. V gave up 4 bases and J gave up 2 bases, with 9 bases separating them. The CDR3 loop spans 13 amino acids. The table came from immunoSEQ multiplex PCR; TCRdb's copy has only in-frame clones and leaves some out. The profile covers about 14,000 clones, with around 70% appearing a single time and approximately 20% taken by the ten largest. The TCR sequence derives from a human donor with non-small cell lung cancer. The chain recombines TRBV2 with TRBJ2-7; D ambiguous. The sample consisted of uninvolved lung tissue not adjacent to the tumor. CDR3 nucleotides: TGTGCCAGCAGTGTTGGGTTAACCTACGAGCAGTACTTC. It codes for CASSVGLTYEQYF.